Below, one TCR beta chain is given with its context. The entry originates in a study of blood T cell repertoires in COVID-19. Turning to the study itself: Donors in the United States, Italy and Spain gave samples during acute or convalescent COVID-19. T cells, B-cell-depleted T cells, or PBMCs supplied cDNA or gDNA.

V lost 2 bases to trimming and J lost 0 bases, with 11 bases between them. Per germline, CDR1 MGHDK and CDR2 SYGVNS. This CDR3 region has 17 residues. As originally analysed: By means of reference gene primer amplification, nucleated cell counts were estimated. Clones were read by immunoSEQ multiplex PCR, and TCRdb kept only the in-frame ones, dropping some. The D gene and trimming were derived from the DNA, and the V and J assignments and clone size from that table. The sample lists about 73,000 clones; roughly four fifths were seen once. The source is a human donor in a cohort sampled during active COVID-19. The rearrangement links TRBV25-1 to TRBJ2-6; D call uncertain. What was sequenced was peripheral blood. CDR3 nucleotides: TGTGCCAGCAGTGAACCGCCTTCGAGCTCTGGGGCCAACGTCCTGACTTTC. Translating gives CASSEPPSSSGANVLTF.